This T cell receptor beta chain was obtained from a study of cytomegalovirus exposure and HLA in healthy donors. Findings and caveats of the study: There were some V segments, including TRBV6-2 and TRBV6-3, excluded as indistinguishable. Judged likely to be a sequencing artifact was a cluster of highly shared sequence variants.

The CDR3 runs to 14 residues. Germline-derived CDR1 and CDR2 are SGHRS and YFSETQ. The V and J ends lost 4 bases and 5 bases, in that order; junction bases with no gene match: 6. About this clone itself: Its antigen is undetermined.

PCR used 60 Vbeta primers and 13 Jbeta primers. Data came from immunoSEQ multiplex PCR; TCRdb stores just in-frame clones and leaves some out. The sample holds 96,000 or so clones. Whereas donors were nominally healthy upon sampling, unrecorded immune exposures were probable. The specimen sequenced was PBMCs. The rearrangement joins TRBV5-1 to TRBJ2-5, with TRBD1 matching over 9 bases. The TCR was taken from a girl aged 10 to 17 in good health and CMV-seropositive. The CDR3 DNA reads TGCGCCAGCAGCACAACAGGGGGCGGTGAGACCCAGTACTTC. This encodes CASSTTGGGETQYF. The variable domain in full, with the rest retrieved from reference TRBV5-1 and TRBJ2-5, is KAGVTQTPRYLIKTRGQQVTLSCSPISGHRSVSWYQQTPGQGLQFLFEYFSETQRNKGNFPGRFSGRQFSNSRSEMNVSTLELGDSALYLCASSTTGGGETQYFGPGTRLLVL.